Shown below are 18 T cell receptor beta chains from a single sample sequenced in a study of human T cells and chemical hapten exposure. MiXCR was run by TCRdb on the RACE reads, yielding one entry per CDR3 protein. The data show approximately 79,000 distinct CDR3 sequences, 9% to 12% seen once. The time point was: patch test 1, 2 weeks after DPC sensitization. As to treatment: therapeutic diphenylcyclopropenone sensitization with weekly scalp DPC. The sample consisted of whole blood, taken in connection with sensitization to the hapten diphenylcyclopropenone (DPC). The origin of the receptors is a woman aged 45 to 65 with alopecia areata. Some clones in this sample may be carry-over from other donors' samples.

This clonotype was picked up a small number of times. The chain employs TRBV12-3 or TRBV12-4 and TRBJ2-2; 9 nucleotides align to TRBD1. V lost 4 bases to trimming and J lost 6 bases; unmatched junction nucleotides: 0. The CDR3 runs 13 residues. Here the CDR3 reads CASSYRGPGELFF. CDR3 nucleotides: TGTGCCAGCAGTTACAGGGGGCCCGGGGAGCTGTTTTTT.

This clonotype was recorded a few times. This chain connects TRBV11-2 to TRBJ2-6; no reliable D call. The CDR3 loop spans 15 amino acids. The V and J ends lost 5 bases and 2 bases respectively, with 10 bases between them. CDR1 and CDR2 from the germline V gene are SGHAT and FQNNGV. Here the CDR3 reads CASSPVSTGANVLTF. CDR3 DNA: TGTGCCAGCAGCCCCGTCTCCACTGGGGCCAACGTCCTGACTTTC.

This clonotype was seen ten or more times. The rearrangement uses TRBV5-1 and TRBJ2-3; D perhaps matches TRBD2 (6 bases). With 4 bases removed from V and 0 bases from J, the gap between germline ends came to 12 bases. The V gene's germline CDR1 is SGHRS and CDR2 YFSETQ. The CDR3 covers 15 residues. The CDR3 protein is CASSVPGTSTDTQYF. The CDR3 nucleotides are TGCGCCAGCAGCGTTCCAGGGACTAGCACAGATACGCAGTATTTT.

This clonotype turned up a few times. The chain carries TRBV9 and TRBJ2-3, with 7 positions matching TRBD2. Trimming cost V 2 bases and J 2 bases; bases outside gene matches: 8. Germline assignment: CDR1 SGDLS and CDR2 YYNGEE. CDR3 length equals 16 residues. The CDR3 loop reads CASSVARTSYTDTQYF. DNA of the CDR3: TGTGCCAGCAGCGTCGCTAGGACTAGTTACACAGATACGCAGTATTTT.

The chain recombines TRBV18 with TRBJ2-1; D call uncertain. CDR1 is KGHSH, CDR2 LQKENI, per germline. The CDR3 length is 15 residues. V was clipped by 4 bases and J by 7 bases, with 17 bases between them. The CDR3 loop is CASSQTVGLNNEQFF. The DNA for the CDR3 is TGTGCCAGCTCACAGACTGTTGGTTTAAATAATGAGCAGTTCTTC.

This clonotype was found many times. This chain connects TRBV18 to TRBJ1-5; D gene uncertain. The V and J ends lost 2 bases and 3 bases respectively, with 5 bases between them. Germline V gene lookup returns CDR1 KGHSH and CDR2 LQKENI. This CDR3 contains 13 residues. CDR3 in amino acids: CASSPGDNQPQHF. CDR3 coding DNA: TGTGCCAGCTCACCAGGGGACAATCAGCCCCAGCATTTT. Full variable domain (rest looked up from reference TRBV18 and TRBJ1-5): NAGVMQNPRHLVRRRGQEARLRCSPMKGHSHVYWYRQLPEEGLKFMVYLQKENIIDESGMPKERFSAEFPKEGPSILRIQQVVRGDSAAYFCASSPGDNQPQHFGDGTRLSIL.

This clonotype was found a few times. The rearrangement uses TRBV28 and TRBJ2-2; no clear D. CDR3 size: 11 residues. Looked up from germline, CDR1 is MDHEN and CDR2 is SYDVKM. The ends were cut back, 2 bases at V and 9 bases at J, with 4 bases in the middle. CDR3 protein: CASSLGRELFF. For the CDR3, the DNA is TGTGCCAGCAGTTTAGGAAGGGAGCTGTTTTTT.

This clonotype was seen many times. The chain uses TRBV5-1 and TRBJ2-3; 7 bases align to TRBD1. CDR3 size: 15 residues. Germline V gene sequence: CDR1 SGHRS, CDR2 YFSETQ. After removal of 1 base from V and 6 bases from J, the junction contained 8 bases not matched to a gene. DNA for the CDR3: TGCGCCAGCAGCTTGACGACAGGGCCGAGGGATACGCAGTATTTT. Encoded protein: CASSLTTGPRDTQYF.

J is TRBJ2-7 and V is TRBV5-4; possible D gene TRBD2, 5 bases. The CDR3 length is 15 residues. Germline CDR1 and CDR2: SGHNT and YYREEE (reference sequence). Trimming stripped 0 bases from V and 3 bases from J, with 13 bases between. CDR3 nucleotides: TGTGCCAGCAGCTTGGAGGTAGCGCAACTCTACGAGCAGTACTTC. This translates into CASSLEVAQLYEQYF.

This clonotype was recorded at least ten times. V gene TRBV3-1 combines with J gene TRBJ2-2; 9 bases are shared with TRBD1. The CDR3 loop spans 16 amino acids. The V gene's germline CDR1 is LGHDT and CDR2 YNNKEL (reference sequence). Losses at the gene ends were 4 bases for V and 5 bases for J; bases not matched to a gene: 8. The CDR3 sequence is CASSPPGQGWTGELFF. DNA for the CDR3: TGTGCCAGCAGCCCCCCGGGACAGGGATGGACCGGGGAGCTGTTTTTT.

This sequence joins TRBV4-2 and TRBJ1-1, with no clear D. The V end lost 0 bases, the J end lost 4 bases, and 12 bases lay between the germline ends. The CDR3 is 15 residues long. Germline assignment: CDR1 LGHNA and CDR2 YNFKEQ. The CDR3 loop is CASSQDQLAGTEAFF. As DNA, the CDR3 is TGTGCCAGCAGCCAAGATCAGTTGGCAGGCACTGAAGCTTTCTTT.

This clonotype was observed a few times. The rearrangement joins TRBV6-6 to TRBJ2-7; D is uncertain. The CDR3 is made up of 11 amino acids. Germline V gene lookup returns CDR1 MNHNY and CDR2 SVGAGI (reference sequence). Between the trimmed V and J ends, which lost 5 bases and 6 bases, there was a span of 8 bases. The CDR3 DNA sequence: TGTGCCAGCAGTGGGCAAAGCGAGCAGTACTTC. This codes for CASSGQSEQYF.

The rearrangement links TRBV29-1 to TRBJ2-6, with D hard to call. CDR1 and CDR2 from the germline V gene are SQVTM and ANQGSEA. There are 15 residues in the CDR3. Trimming shortened V by 4 bases and J by 0 bases, and 10 bases separated the two germline ends. The CDR3 loop reads CSVVSAPSGANVLTF. The DNA of the CDR3 is TGCAGCGTTGTGTCAGCCCCCTCTGGGGCCAACGTCCTGACTTTC.

This clonotype was counted many times. The chain has TRBV6-5 and TRBJ1-3; the D is unclear. Germline V gene data show CDR1 as MNHEY and CDR2 as SVGAGI. Trimming removed 4 bases from V and 2 bases from J, with 6 bases in between. The CDR3 loop spans 13 amino acids. DNA for the CDR3: TGTGCCAGCAGTTCCCAGGCTGGAAACACCATATATTTT. Its protein is CASSSQAGNTIYF.

The gene calls are TRBV5-1 and TRBJ2-5; D might be TRBD2 (6 bases). The CDR3 is made up of 15 amino acids. Between the trimmed V and J ends, which lost 0 bases and 7 bases, there was a span of 16 bases. Germline values: CDR1 SGHRS, CDR2 YFSETQ. CDR3 sequence reads: CASSLGGTGTGTQYF. The CDR3 nucleotides are TGCGCCAGCAGCTTGGGCGGGACGGGGACGGGGACCCAGTACTTC.

This clonotype turned up a few times. V is TRBV6-2 or TRBV6-3 and J is TRBJ2-7; 10 bases map to TRBD1. The CDR3 length is 15 residues. Germline loops: CDR1 MNHEY, CDR2 SVGEGT. The trim removed 10 bases at V and 2 bases at J, leaving 11 bases unmatched. CDR3 region: CATSGTGAPPYEQYF. CDR3 in DNA: TGTGCCACCTCCGGGACAGGGGCCCCCCCCTACGAGCAGTACTTC.

This clonotype showed up many times. The chain uses TRBV10-1 and TRBJ1-1; tentative D call: TRBD1 (5 bases). Germline CDR1 WNHNN, CDR2 SYGVQD (reference sequence). V was shortened by 0 bases and J by 9 bases, with 11 bases between the two germline ends. The CDR3 runs to 13 residues. The CDR3 coding sequence is TGCGCCAGCAGTGAGTCGGGCAGGGTGCAAGCTTTCTTT. It translates to CASSESGRVQAFF.

At least ten counts were recorded for this clonotype. This rearrangement joins TRBV20-1 to TRBJ2-2; D not certain. Germline assignment: CDR1 DFQATT and CDR2 SNEGSKA (reference sequence). The CDR3 is 14 residues long. Trimming took 5 bases from V and 0 from J, leaving 10 bases between them. DNA for the CDR3: TGCAGTGCTCGCATTATTGCGAACACCGGGGAGCTGTTTTTT. It is translated as CSARIIANTGELFF.